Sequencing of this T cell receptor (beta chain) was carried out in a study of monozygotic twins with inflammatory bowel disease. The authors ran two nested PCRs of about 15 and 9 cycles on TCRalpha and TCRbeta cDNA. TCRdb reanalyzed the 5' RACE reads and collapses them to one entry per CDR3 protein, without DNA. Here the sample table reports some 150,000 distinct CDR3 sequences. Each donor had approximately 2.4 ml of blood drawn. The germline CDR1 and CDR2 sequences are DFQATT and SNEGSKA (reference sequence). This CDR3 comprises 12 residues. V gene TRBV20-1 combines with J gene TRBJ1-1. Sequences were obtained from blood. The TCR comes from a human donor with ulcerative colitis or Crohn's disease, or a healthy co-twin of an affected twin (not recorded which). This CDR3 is CVVPRMNTEAFF.